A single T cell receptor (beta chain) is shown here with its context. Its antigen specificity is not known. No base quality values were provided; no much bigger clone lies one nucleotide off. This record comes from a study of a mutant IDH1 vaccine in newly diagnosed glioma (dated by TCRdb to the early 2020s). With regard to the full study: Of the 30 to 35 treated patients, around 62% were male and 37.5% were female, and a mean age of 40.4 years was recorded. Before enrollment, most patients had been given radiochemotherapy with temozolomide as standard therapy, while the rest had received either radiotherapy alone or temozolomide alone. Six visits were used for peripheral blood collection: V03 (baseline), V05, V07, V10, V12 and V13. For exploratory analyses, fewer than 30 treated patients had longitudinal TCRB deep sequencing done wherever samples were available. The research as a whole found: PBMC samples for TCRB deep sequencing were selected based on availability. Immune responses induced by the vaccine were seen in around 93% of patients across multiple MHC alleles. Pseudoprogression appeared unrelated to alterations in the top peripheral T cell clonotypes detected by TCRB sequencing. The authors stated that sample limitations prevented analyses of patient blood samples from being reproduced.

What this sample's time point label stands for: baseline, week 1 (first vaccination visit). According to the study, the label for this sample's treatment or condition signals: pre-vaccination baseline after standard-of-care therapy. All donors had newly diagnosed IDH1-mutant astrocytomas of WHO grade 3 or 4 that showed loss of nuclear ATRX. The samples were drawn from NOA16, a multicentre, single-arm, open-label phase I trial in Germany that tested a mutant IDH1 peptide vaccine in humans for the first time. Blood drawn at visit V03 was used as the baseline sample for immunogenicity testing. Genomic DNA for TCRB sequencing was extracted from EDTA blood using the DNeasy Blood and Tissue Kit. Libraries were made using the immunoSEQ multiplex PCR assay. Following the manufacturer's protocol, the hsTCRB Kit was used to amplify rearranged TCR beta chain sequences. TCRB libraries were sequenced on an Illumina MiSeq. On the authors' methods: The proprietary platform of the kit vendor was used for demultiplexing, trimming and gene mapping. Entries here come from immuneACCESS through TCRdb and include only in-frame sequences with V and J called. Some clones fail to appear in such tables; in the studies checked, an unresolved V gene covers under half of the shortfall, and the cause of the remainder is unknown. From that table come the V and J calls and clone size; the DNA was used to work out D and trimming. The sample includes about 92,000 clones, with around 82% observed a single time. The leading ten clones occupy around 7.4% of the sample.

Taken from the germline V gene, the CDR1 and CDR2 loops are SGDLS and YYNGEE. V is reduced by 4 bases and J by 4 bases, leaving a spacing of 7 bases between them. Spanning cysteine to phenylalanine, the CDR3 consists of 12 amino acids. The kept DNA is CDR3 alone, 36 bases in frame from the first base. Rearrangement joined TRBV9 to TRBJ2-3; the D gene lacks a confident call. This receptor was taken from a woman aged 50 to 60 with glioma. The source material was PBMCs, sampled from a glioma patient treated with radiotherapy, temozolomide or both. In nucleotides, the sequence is TGTGCCAGCAGCCCCCCGGCAGATACGCAGTATTTT. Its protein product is CASSPPADTQYF.